This section outlines one T cell receptor (beta chain) sequence together with its context. The data originate from a study of blood T cell repertoires in COVID-19. On the study more broadly: Acute and convalescent COVID-19 samples came from the United States, Italy and Spain.

There are 14 residues in the CDR3. After removal of 5 bases from V and 1 base from J, the junction contained 3 bases not matched to a gene. Germline V gene lookup returns CDR1 SGHRS and CDR2 YFSETQ. Per the study methods: The authors estimated nucleated cell counts from reference gene primer amplification. The protocol was immunoSEQ multiplex PCR, while the TCRdb copy is restricted to in-frame clones and leaves out a portion. V, J and clone size are those of that table, while D and trimming were read from the DNA. The top ten hold under 2.5% of the sample, which has over 250,000 clones, more than 70% seen once.

This clonotype was sampled from a woman aged 50 to 60 with acute or convalescent COVID-19. This chain uses TRBV5-1 with TRBJ2-5; 9 bases line up with TRBD1. Input material: peripheral blood. For the CDR3, the DNA is TGCGCCAGCAGACAGGGGGCCCTCCAAGAGACCCAGTACTTC. Its protein product is CASRQGALQETQYF.